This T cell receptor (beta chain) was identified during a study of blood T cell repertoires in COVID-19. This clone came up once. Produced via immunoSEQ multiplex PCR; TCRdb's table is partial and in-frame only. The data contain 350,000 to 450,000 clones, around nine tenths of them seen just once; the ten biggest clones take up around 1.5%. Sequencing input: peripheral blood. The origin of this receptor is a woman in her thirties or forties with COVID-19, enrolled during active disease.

CDR3 residues: CASSLYGGTGRDYGYTF. In DNA, the CDR3 is TGTGCCAGCAGTTTATATGGAGGGACAGGGAGGGACTATGGCTACACCTTC. The chain couples TRBV27 to TRBJ1-2; 9 nucleotides match TRBD1. The CDR3 loop spans 17 amino acids. V shed 1 base, J shed 3 bases, and the junction held 9 bases outside the gene matches. The V gene's germline CDR1 is MNHEY and CDR2 SMNVEV (reference sequence).